One sample yielded the 9 T cell receptor beta chains listed below, sequenced in a study of T cells in Graves' hyperthyroidism and ophthalmopathy. The investigators amplified TCR beta CDR3 regions from RNA transcripts. An initial round of RT-PCR targeting the TCR CDR3 relied on the HTBI primer set. TCRdb itself ran the multiplex PCR reads through MiXCR, one entry per CDR3 protein. Of some 500,000 distinct CDR3 sequences listed, approximately 24% are singletons. Sequencing was carried out using blood. The receptors were gathered from a woman aged 25 to 39 with Graves' ophthalmopathy.

This clonotype showed up many times. CDR3 protein: CASSYSRDSPYSNQPQHF. The CDR3, as DNA: TGTGCCAGCAGTTACTCGAGGGACAGCCCATATAGCAATCAGCCCCAGCATTTT. This chain joins TRBV6-2 or TRBV6-3 and TRBJ1-5, with 7 bases lining up with TRBD1. The germline CDR1 and CDR2 sequences are MNHEY and SVGEGT. V was clipped by 0 bases and J by 0 bases; unmatched bases: 8. The CDR3 consists of 18 residues.

This sequence joins TRBV6-1 and TRBJ1-5; D call uncertain. The germline V and J ends were trimmed by 2 bases and 4 bases, with 12 bases remaining between them. Germline V lookup: CDR1 MNHNS, CDR2 SASEGT. The CDR3 totals 15 residues. The CDR3 bases are TGTGCCAGCAGTGAATGGCCCCTCGGGAATCAGCCCCAGCATTTT. Amino acid sequence: CASSEWPLGNQPQHF.

This clonotype was observed many times. The chain combines TRBV27 with TRBJ1-5; D ambiguous. Germline V lookup: CDR1 MNHEY, CDR2 SMNVEV (reference sequence). The CDR3 consists of 17 residues. V was pared by 5 bases and J by 0 bases, with 17 bases between. CDR3: CASSPRGGGYSNQPQHF. The CDR3 DNA is TGTGCCAGCAGTCCCCGGGGAGGCGGGTATAGCAATCAGCCCCAGCATTTT.

This clonotype has more than one count but fewer than ten. The V call is TRBV19, the J call TRBJ2-7, with a possible D match to TRBD1 (5 bases). The CDR3 consists of 13 residues. Germline loops: CDR1 LNHDA, CDR2 SQIVND (reference sequence). The V end lost 9 bases, the J end lost 3 bases, and 15 bases lay between the germline ends. The CDR3 nucleotides read TGTGCCAGCCACTCCACTGACAGCTACGAGCAGTACTTC. Protein sequence: CASHSTDSYEQYF.

This chain connects TRBV7-2 to TRBJ2-7; D uncertain. Germline V gives CDR1 SGHTA, CDR2 FQGNSA. V lost 1 base and J lost 0, with 7 bases in between. CDR3 length equals 14 residues. CDR3: CASSLVGFSYEQYF. The CDR3 coding sequence is TGTGCCAGCAGCTTAGTTGGCTTCTCCTACGAGCAGTACTTC.

The chain couples TRBV12-3 or TRBV12-4 to TRBJ2-7; the match to TRBD2 covers 14 bases. The CDR3 has 15 amino acids. V trimming: 5 bases; J trimming: 5 bases; junction bases outside the gene matches: 5. The CDR3, as DNA: TGTGCCAGCAGTCTCGGGACTAGCGGGAGCCACGAGCAGTACTTC. It specifies CASSLGTSGSHEQYF.

The rearrangement links TRBV12-3 or TRBV12-4 to TRBJ2-2, with 12 bases lining up with TRBD1. CDR3 length: 15 amino acids. Unmatched junction bases numbered 6, after V lost 6 bases and J lost 7 bases. The chain's CDR3 is CASRPGTGGSGELFF. As DNA, the CDR3 is TGTGCCAGCAGACCTGGGACAGGGGGCAGCGGGGAGCTGTTTTTT.

This clonotype was seen a handful of times. The rearrangement joins TRBV5-1 to TRBJ1-3; D unclear. Germline V lookup: CDR1 SGHRS, CDR2 YFSETQ. Trimming removed 1 base at V and 2 bases at J, with 16 bases between. The CDR3 totals 17 residues. Written as DNA, the CDR3 is TGCGCCAGCAGCTTGACCTTCGACCAAGGCGCTGGAAACACCATATATTTT. Translation gives CASSLTFDQGAGNTIYF.

A note on this clonotype: A junction boundary mismatches the germline segment, possibly from a read error. The V gene is TRBV6-1, the J gene TRBJ2-5; perhaps TRBD2 as D (6 bases). Germline values: CDR1 MNHNS, CDR2 SASEGT. The CDR3 has 15 residues. As DNA, the CDR3 is TGTGCCAGCAGGCACCGGCGGGGACGGCAAGAGACCAAGTACTTC. Protein: CASRHRRGRQETKYF.